Described below is a single T cell receptor (beta chain) sequence and its context. Its antigen specificity is not known. Within one base of it there is no much larger clone, and no base qualities were kept. TCRbeta CDR3 regions were amplified from genomic DNA by means of the immunoSEQ Assay, a bias-controlled multiplex PCR. The authors' pipeline ran thus. Within the assay, amplification of reference gene primers was used to estimate how many nucleated cells each sample contained. To quantify the absolute abundance of each unique TCRbeta CDR3 rearrangement, sequence reads were collapsed and filtered. For each sample, productive Simpson clonality was calculated as the square root of Simpson's diversity index over productive rearrangements. Not all clones reach the TCRdb copy of this immuneACCESS table, which keeps in-frame sequences only. Checked studies attribute under half of the gap to unresolved V genes and leave the rest unexplained. The V and J calls and the clone size are those of that table, but D and trimming were determined from the DNA. This sample is represented by about 330,000 clones; around 90% of them were singletons. The top ten constitute around 5.9% of the sample.

The sample comes from a study of blood T cell repertoires in COVID-19 (dated by TCRdb to 2020 to 2022). With regard to the full study: Collaborator samples came from the United States, Italy and Spain and covered acute and convalescent phases of COVID-19. The material from the prospective study consisted of cDNA or gDNA derived from T cells, B-cell-depleted T cells, or PBMCs. The dataset comprised deeply sampled blood TCRbeta repertoires from subjects exposed to, actively infected with, or recovered from COVID-19. A freely available public database, intended as a resource for researchers studying the immune response to SARS-CoV-2, is where the repertoires were released. The samples were drawn from two sources: the first 160 participants of the ongoing ImmuneRACE study, and over 1,000 subjects contributed by 6 global collaborators. Sample metadata almost always included a de-identified subject ID, COVID-19 status, age in years and sex. HLA class I and class II types, where available, came from metadata supplied by the sample provider rather than from assay-based typing. What the work shows at the level of the full study, not this receptor alone: How much clinical and demographic metadata was included differed by source and by participant, and the metadata was provided uncurated.

In the prospective study, participants were roughly 18 to 100 years old, resided in about two dozen geographic areas of the United States, and were enrolled through a virtual design. In the prospective study, cohorts were assigned on the basis of participant-reported clinical history obtained from a screening survey and a study questionnaire. Recovered participants in ImmuneRACE Cohort 3 were defined by two consecutive negative NP/OP PCR tests, clearance by a healthcare professional, or resolution of symptoms. In the prospective study, whole blood, serum and a nasopharyngeal or oropharyngeal swab were collected from each participant by mobile phlebotomists. Prospective study participants could optionally give additional blood draws and questionnaires over an approximately two-month period. Before DNA extraction, blood samples from the prospective study were shipped at room temperature or frozen.

CDR1 is given as SGHRS and CDR2 as YFSETQ, both from the germline V gene. The CDR3, cysteine through phenylalanine, is 13 amino acids long. Only the CDR3 portion is preserved as DNA: 39 bases, with reading frame beginning at the first base. V is reduced by 0 bases and J by 9 bases, leaving a spacing of 10 bases between them. The chain joins TRBV5-1 to TRBJ2-4; a weak D assignment points to TRBD1 (5 bases agree). The receptor's source is a woman in her 30s who had recovered from COVID-19. The sequenced sample consisted of PBMCs or T cells enriched from blood (not recorded which). Read as DNA, the sequence is TGCGCCAGCAGCTTGGGGCAGGGCGGCATTCAGTACTTC. Its coded protein is CASSLGQGGIQYF.